These T cell receptor beta chains were read from a single sample in a study of blood T cell repertoires in COVID-19. Using immunoSEQ multiplex PCR, the repertoire was profiled, and TCRdb retains in-frame clones only, with some absent. The sample holds under 85,000 clones, 85% seen once. Material: peripheral blood. The receptors originated from an elderly man with acute or convalescent COVID-19. CDR3s include the opening cysteine and the closing phenylalanine or tryptophan. The D gene is left open where the match is weak. A row's size may be missing; if present it is once, few, many or a size class.

TRBV6-5	-	-	TRBJ1-1	TGTGCCAGCACCTTACAGGGAACTGAAGCTTTCTTT	CASTLQGTEAFF
TRBV25-1	-	TRBD1	TRBJ1-1	TGTGCCAGCAGTCCCCCATCCTTAACAGGGGGTGCTGAAGCTTTCTTT	CASSPPSLTGGAEAFF
TRBV7-3	-	TRBD1	TRBJ2-5	TGTGCCAGCAGCTCCTCCCCGACAGGGGTATGGGGAGAGACCCAGTACTTC	CASSSSPTGVWGETQYF
TRBV4-1	-	-	TRBJ1-1	TGCGCCAGCAGCCCCCCCCGGAACACTGAAGCTTTCTTT	CASSPPRNTEAFF
TRBV7-2	-	-	TRBJ1-5	TGTGCCAGCAGCTTAGGGGGCGGTCCCAATCAGCCCCAGCATTTT	CASSLGGGPNQPQHF
TRBV6-1	-	TRBD2	TRBJ2-3	TGTGCCAGCAGTGAGGGGGGAGGGCCCACAGATACGCAGTATTTT	CASSEGGGPTDTQYF
TRBV12-3/TRBV12-4	-	-	TRBJ1-1	TGTGCCAGCAGCTGGAACACTGAAGCTTTCTTT	CASSWNTEAFF
TRBV19	-	-	TRBJ2-5	TGTGCCAGTAGTATAAACGACGGTCAGGCCCAAGAGACCCAGTACTTC	CASSINDGQAQETQYF
TRBV7-2	-	TRBD2	TRBJ2-7	TGTGCCAGCAGCTTGAGTAGCGGGGGGGCCCCGTACGAGCAGTACTTC	CASSLSSGGAPYEQYF
TRBV29-1	-	TRBD1	TRBJ2-3	TGCAGCGAGCAGACAGGGAGAGATACGCAGTATTTT	CSEQTGRDTQYF
TRBV7-9	once	TRBD2	TRBJ2-3	TGTGCCAGCAGCTTAGCGCACGGCGGGGGAGGCACAGATACGCAGTATTTT	CASSLAHGGGGTDTQYF
TRBV7-2	-	TRBD1	TRBJ1-2	TGTGCCAGCAGCTCACAGGGGGCTCTGAACTATGGCTACACCTTC	CASSSQGALNYGYTF
TRBV5-1	-	TRBD1	TRBJ2-3	TGCGCCAGCAGCCCGGGGACAGGGGTAGATCTGGGTACGCAGTATTTT	CASSPGTGVDLGTQYF
TRBV28	-	-	TRBJ2-1	TGTGCCAGCAGTTGGTTGGCGGGGCCGAATGAGCAGTTCTTC	CASSWLAGPNEQFF
TRBV11-3	-	-	TRBJ2-1	TGTGCCAGCAGCCTAGGGGTCAGGGATGAGCAGTTCTTC	CASSLGVRDEQFF
TRBV5-1	-	TRBD1	TRBJ1-1	TGCGCCAGCAGCCCGGGACAGGGGGGCACTGAAGCTTTCTTT	CASSPGQGGTEAFF
TRBV7-9	once	TRBD1	TRBJ1-2	TGTGCCAGCGATTTCTGGGACAGTCCTAACTATGGCTACACCTTC	CASDFWDSPNYGYTF
TRBV5-4	-	TRBD1	TRBJ2-7	TGTGCCAGCAGCCTTTGGACAGGGTCGGACGAGCAGTACTTC	CASSLWTGSDEQYF
TRBV19	-	TRBD2	TRBJ2-3	TGTGCCAGTAGTATGGATAGCGGGAGGGCAGATACGCAGTATTTT	CASSMDSGRADTQYF
TRBV29-1	once	-	TRBJ2-7	TGCAGCGTCCGCGGGGGCCCCGGGGAGCAGTACTTC	CSVRGGPGEQYF
TRBV29-1	-	TRBD1	TRBJ2-5	TGCAGCGTGGGGACAGTATTCCTCCAAGAGACCCAGTACTTC	CSVGTVFLQETQYF
TRBV28	-	TRBD2	TRBJ2-1	TGTGCCAGCAGTTTAGTCGGACTAGCTAGAAATGAGCAGTTCTTC	CASSLVGLARNEQFF